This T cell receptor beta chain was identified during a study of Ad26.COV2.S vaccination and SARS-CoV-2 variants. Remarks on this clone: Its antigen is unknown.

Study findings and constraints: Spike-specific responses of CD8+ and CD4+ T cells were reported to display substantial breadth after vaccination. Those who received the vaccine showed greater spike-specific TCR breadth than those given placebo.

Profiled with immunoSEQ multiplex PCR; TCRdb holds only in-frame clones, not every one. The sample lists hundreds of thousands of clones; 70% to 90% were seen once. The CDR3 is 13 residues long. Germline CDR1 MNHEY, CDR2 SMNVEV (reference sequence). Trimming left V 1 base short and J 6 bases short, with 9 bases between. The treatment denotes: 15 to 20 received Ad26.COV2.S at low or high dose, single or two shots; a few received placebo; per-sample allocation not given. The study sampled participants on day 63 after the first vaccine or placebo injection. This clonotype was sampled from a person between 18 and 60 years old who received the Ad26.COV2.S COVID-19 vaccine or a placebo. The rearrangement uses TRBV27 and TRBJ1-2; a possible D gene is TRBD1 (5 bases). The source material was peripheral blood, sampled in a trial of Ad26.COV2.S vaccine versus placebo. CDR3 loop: CASSLWPGDGYTF. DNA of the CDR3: TGTGCCAGCAGTTTATGGCCGGGGGATGGCTACACCTTC.